The clone carrying this TCR beta chain was detected ten times or more. The target antigen is unknown. CDR3 length: 13 residues. Trimming stripped 7 bases from V and 4 bases from J, with 12 bases between. Germline V gene lookup returns CDR1 SGHTA and CDR2 FQGNSA. Notes on the study in general: Tumor memory CD4+ T cell TCR gene usage clustered with blood and lymph node memory CD4+ cells and lymph node naive CD4+ cells. Greatest tumor Treg TCR overlap was with tumor naive CD4+ cells.

Treg sorting used a CD4+CD25+CD127-/low gate. Full-length variable regions came from constant-region reverse primers plus semi-nested Nested Universal Primer A PCR. One entry per CDR3 protein, called by TCRdb with MiXCR from the 5' RACE reads. Among about 59,000 distinct CDR3 sequences listed, less than 25% were seen once. The sample consisted of tumor-infiltrating Tregs sorted from the breast tumor. This chain links TRBV7-2 with TRBJ2-3; D remains ambiguous. The TCR originated in a female donor with breast cancer. The CDR3 reads CASTNYIADTQYF. The CDR3 DNA reads TGTGCCAGCACAAATTATATCGCAGATACGCAGTATTTT.